What follows are 31 T cell receptor beta chains derived from one specimen sequenced in a study of blood T cell repertoires in COVID-19. Clones were sequenced by immunoSEQ multiplex PCR, and TCRdb holds only the in-frame ones, with some missing. The repertoire includes some 150,000 clones, approximately 87% of them detected once, and 44% sits in the top ten. The sample taken for sequencing was peripheral blood. The receptors were gathered from a human donor in a cohort sampled during active COVID-19.

A single count supports this clone. CDR3 sequence: CASSPLRENYGYTF. In DNA form, the CDR3 reads TGTGCCAGCAGCCCCCTTAGAGAGAACTATGGCTACACCTTC. This chain links TRBV9 with TRBJ1-2, with D unresolved. The ends were cut back, 4 bases at V and 2 bases at J, with 12 bases in the middle. The CDR3 is 14 amino acids. Germline CDR1 and CDR2: SGDLS and YYNGEE.

The V gene is TRBV2, the J gene TRBJ2-1, with 10 bases matching TRBD2. The CDR3 covers 19 residues. Germline CDR1 is SNHLY and CDR2 is FYNNEI. Trimming cost V 4 bases and J 7 bases; bases outside gene matches: 19. The CDR3 spells CASSGGGLEASGSMNEQFF. CDR3 in DNA: TGTGCCAGCAGTGGAGGGGGGCTTGAGGCTAGCGGGAGTATGAATGAGCAGTTCTTC.

This clone appeared a few times. The rearrangement joins TRBV6-6 to TRBJ1-2; D remains unclear. The CDR3 is 14 amino acids. V lost 0 bases and J lost 1, with 6 bases in between. Germline lookup yields CDR1 MNHNY and CDR2 SVGAGI (reference sequence). As DNA, the CDR3 is TGTGCCAGCAGTTACTCGTTAGTTAACTATGGCTACACCTTC. This encodes CASSYSLVNYGYTF.

This chain connects TRBV5-1 to TRBJ2-2, with TRBD1 identical over 7 bases. CDR3 length equals 17 residues. V lost 4 bases and J lost 1; bases outside the gene matches: 10. Per germline, CDR1 SGHRS and CDR2 YFSETQ. Here the CDR3 DNA reads TGCGCCAGCAGCATCCGCCCCCGGGACAGGAACACCGGGGAGCTGTTTTTT. Protein sequence: CASSIRPRDRNTGELFF.

This chain uses TRBV4-2 with TRBJ1-6, with D perhaps matching TRBD1 (6 bases). V lost 4 bases, J lost 8 bases, and 12 bases lay in between. The CDR3 consists of 14 residues. Germline V gene sequence: CDR1 LGHNA, CDR2 YNFKEQ. CDR3 nucleotide sequence: TGTGCCAGCAGCCCCCGACAGGCGGATTCACCCCTCCACTTT. It encodes CASSPRQADSPLHF.

The chain uses TRBV2 and TRBJ1-1; D is ambiguous. Per the germline V gene, CDR1 is SNHLY and CDR2 is FYNNEI. CDR3 length: 13 residues. Trimming stripped 4 bases from V and 6 bases from J, with 12 bases between. CDR3 sequence: CASSATETAEAFF. For the CDR3, the DNA is TGTGCCAGCAGTGCCACAGAAACGGCTGAAGCTTTCTTT. The complete variable domain, with remaining parts taken from reference TRBV2 and TRBJ1-1, reads EPEVTQTPSHQVTQMGQEVILRCVPISNHLYFYWYRQILGQKVEFLVSFYNNEISEKSEIFDDQFSVERPDGSNFTLKIRSTKLEDSAMYFCASSATETAEAFFGQGTRLTVV.

V is TRBV19 and J is TRBJ1-2, with 7 bases matching TRBD1. V lost 6 bases, J lost 2 bases, and 9 bases stayed unmatched. The CDR3 loop spans 15 amino acids. From germline, CDR1 is LNHDA and CDR2 SQIVND (reference sequence). CDR3 residues: CASRIRDSNNYGYTF. In DNA, the CDR3 is TGTGCCAGTAGAATCCGGGACAGCAACAACTATGGCTACACCTTC.

The chain employs TRBV2 and TRBJ2-2; possibly TRBD2 for D (5 bases). This CDR3 is 14 amino acids long. The V gene lost 5 bases and the J gene lost 4 bases, with 11 bases spanning the gap. Germline CDR1 is SNHLY and CDR2 is FYNNEI. Here the CDR3 reads CASSMGVITGELFF. In DNA form, the CDR3 reads TGTGCCAGCAGTATGGGAGTAATCACCGGGGAGCTGTTTTTT.

The rearrangement links TRBV4-3 to TRBJ2-7, with a tentative D call TRBD1 (5 bases). Between the trimmed V and J ends, which lost 1 base and 1 base, there was a span of 11 bases. From germline, CDR1 is LGHNA and CDR2 YSLEER. This CDR3 spans 15 amino acids. CDR3 region: CASSQGSGPSYEQYF. Here the CDR3 DNA reads TGCGCCAGCAGCCAAGGCTCAGGGCCGTCCTACGAGCAGTACTTC.

The chain combines TRBV6-2 or TRBV6-3 with TRBJ1-2; D ambiguous. V lost 2 bases to trimming and J lost 2 bases, with 15 bases between them. The CDR3 spans 16 residues. Germline-derived CDR1 and CDR2 are MNHEY and SVGEGT. The CDR3 DNA sequence: TGTGCCAGCAGTTACCTCCCCCGGGTGGCGAACTATGGCTACACCTTC. Protein sequence: CASSYLPRVANYGYTF.

The rearrangement uses TRBV19 and TRBJ2-6; 12 nucleotides line up with TRBD1. The germline CDR1 and CDR2 sequences are LNHDA and SQIVND (reference sequence). J lost 3 bases, V lost 5 bases, and 14 bases had no gene match. The CDR3 sequence is 20 residues long. The chain's CDR3 is CASSSPSGGQGASGANVLTF. The CDR3 DNA reads as TGTGCCAGTAGTTCTCCCAGCGGGGGACAGGGGGCGAGTGGGGCCAACGTCCTGACTTTC.

The chain links TRBV19 to TRBJ2-2, with a weak D call TRBD2 (7 bases). The CDR3 length is 14 residues. V was cut by 5 bases and J by 6 bases, with 13 bases left in between. Looked up from germline, CDR1 is LNHDA and CDR2 is SQIVND (reference sequence). CDR3 in amino acids: CASSPPGGSGELFF. The CDR3 DNA sequence: TGTGCCAGTAGTCCACCGGGGGGCTCCGGGGAGCTGTTTTTT.

The genes are TRBV20-1 and TRBJ1-5; D is ambiguous. Per germline, CDR1 DFQATT and CDR2 SNEGSKA (reference sequence). Deletions cut 3 bases from V and 5 bases from J, with 11 bases between. This CDR3 comprises 13 residues. CDR3 coding DNA: TGCAGTGCTAGTACCTTGGCTGATCAGCCCCAGCATTTT. Translating gives CSASTLADQPQHF.

The chain uses TRBV4-3 and TRBJ1-5, with D perhaps TRBD1 (6 bases). This CDR3 has 14 residues. Trimming cost V 4 bases and J 3 bases, with 10 bases left between them. The germline V gene has CDR1 LGHNA and CDR2 YSLEER. The CDR3 reads CASSPTGFNQPQHF. The DNA for the CDR3 is TGCGCCAGCAGCCCGACAGGTTTCAATCAGCCCCAGCATTTT.

The rearrangement links TRBV27 to TRBJ2-1, with 10 bases aligning to TRBD2. Per germline, CDR1 MNHEY and CDR2 SMNVEV (reference sequence). This CDR3 is 18 amino acids long. Germline trimming cut 6 bases from V and 4 bases from J; bases unmatched to any gene: 15. CDR3 nucleotide sequence: TGTGCCAGCAGAACTGTAGCGGGAGGTGGGGGGCGATACAATGAGCAGTTCTTC. Translation: CASRTVAGGGGRYNEQFF.

The V and J genes are TRBV9 and TRBJ2-2; TRBD2 is a possible D gene (6 bases). This CDR3 is built from 15 residues. V was pared by 0 bases and J by 7 bases, with 13 bases between. Germline V gives CDR1 SGDLS, CDR2 YYNGEE. The DNA of the CDR3 is TGTGCCAGCAGCGTAGTGGGGGGAGGCGTCGGGGAGCTGTTTTTT. Protein sequence: CASSVVGGGVGELFF.

The chain recombines TRBV4-2 with TRBJ2-1; the match to TRBD2 covers 10 bases. The trim removed 8 bases at V and 7 bases at J, leaving 5 bases unmatched. This CDR3 comprises 13 residues. Germline-derived CDR1 and CDR2 are LGHNA and YNFKEQ. DNA for the CDR3: TGTGCCAGCGGGTTAGCGGGAGGTAATGAGCAGTTCTTC. This encodes CASGLAGGNEQFF.

The gene calls are TRBV4-2 and TRBJ1-2, with TRBD1 as a possible D gene (5 bases). Deletions cut 6 bases from V and 3 bases from J, with 8 bases between. The CDR3 length is 12 residues. CDR1 and CDR2 (germline): LGHNA, YNFKEQ. CDR3 residues: CASSRGDYGYTF. The CDR3 nucleotides are TGTGCCAGCAGTAGGGGTGACTATGGCTACACCTTC.

The rearrangement uses TRBV5-4 and TRBJ1-2, with TRBD1 as a possible D gene (6 bases). The CDR3 is made up of 13 amino acids. Trimming took 0 bases from V and 8 from J, leaving 11 bases between them. Germline CDR1 SGHNT, CDR2 YYREEE (reference sequence). The CDR3 DNA sequence: TGTGCCAGCAGCTTGGAACAGGGTCGGGGCTACACCTTC. Translation: CASSLEQGRGYTF.

The rearrangement links TRBV5-1 to TRBJ2-1; 7 bases line up with TRBD2. This CDR3 contains 15 residues. V lost 2 bases to trimming and J lost 7 bases; unmatched junction nucleotides: 9. From germline, CDR1 is SGHRS and CDR2 YFSETQ. The chain's CDR3 is CASSFLGLPRNEQFF. The CDR3 DNA sequence: TGCGCCAGCAGCTTCCTGGGACTACCGAGAAATGAGCAGTTCTTC.

The genes are TRBV19 and TRBJ1-2; TRBD1 matches at 10 bases. This CDR3 has 16 amino acids. V gave up 6 bases and J gave up 4 bases; unmatched junction bases: 11. The germline CDR1 and CDR2 sequences are LNHDA and SQIVND (reference sequence). The CDR3 DNA is TGTGCCAGTAGACCCCTGGGACAGGGGAAAACCTATGGCTACACCTTC. Translating it yields CASRPLGQGKTYGYTF.

The J gene is TRBJ1-4, the V gene TRBV18; TRBD1 aligns across 8 bases. The V gene end was trimmed by 0 bases and the J gene end by 1 base; junction bases not matched to a gene: 4. The CDR3 is made up of 17 amino acids. Looked up from germline, CDR1 is KGHSH and CDR2 is LQKENI. The CDR3 nucleotides are TGTGCCAGCTCACCACCGATGACAGGGGTAACTAATGAAAAACTGTTTTTT. Its protein product is CASSPPMTGVTNEKLFF.

This clone was seen only once. J is TRBJ2-5 and V is TRBV5-1; 7 bases map to TRBD2. With V trimmed by 5 bases and J by 4 bases, 8 bases remained unmatched. The CDR3 runs 14 residues. Per the germline V gene, CDR1 is SGHRS and CDR2 is YFSETQ. CDR3 amino acids: CASSWGGGGETQYF. DNA for the CDR3: TGCGCCAGCAGTTGGGGCGGCGGGGGAGAGACCCAGTACTTC.

The chain links TRBV19 to TRBJ1-5; D ambiguous. This CDR3 is 12 amino acids long. Trimming stripped 5 bases from V and 4 bases from J, with 6 bases between. Per the germline V gene, CDR1 is LNHDA and CDR2 is SQIVND (reference sequence). This CDR3 reads CASSFGNQPQHF. DNA of the CDR3: TGTGCCAGTAGTTTCGGTAATCAGCCCCAGCATTTT.

The chain employs TRBV5-1 and TRBJ1-2; 9 bases line up with TRBD1. CDR3 length: 15 residues. Germline V gene sequence: CDR1 SGHRS, CDR2 YFSETQ. Germline trimming cut 4 bases from V and 4 bases from J; bases unmatched to any gene: 8. The CDR3 DNA sequence: TGCGCCAGCAGCACAGGGGGCCCGACAGGCTATGGCTACACCTTC. It codes for CASSTGGPTGYGYTF.

The chain couples TRBV28 to TRBJ2-1, with TRBD1 matching 7 bases. V gave up 5 bases and J gave up 8 bases; unmatched junction bases: 6. CDR3 length equals 13 residues. The V gene's germline CDR1 is MDHEN and CDR2 SYDVKM. This chain's CDR3 is CASSPRQGHEQFF. The CDR3 coding sequence is TGTGCCAGCAGTCCAAGACAGGGCCATGAGCAGTTCTTC.

This chain connects TRBV5-4 to TRBJ2-5, with D possibly being TRBD2 (6 bases). This CDR3 contains 13 residues. Deletions cut 2 bases from V and 5 bases from J, with 10 bases between. Germline assignment: CDR1 SGHNT and CDR2 YYREEE (reference sequence). The CDR3 is CASSFPGLETQYF. The CDR3, as DNA: TGTGCCAGCAGCTTCCCGGGACTGGAGACCCAGTACTTC.

CDR3 bases: TGTGCCAGCAGTCTCACAGGGCGAACTGAAGCTTTCTTT. As protein: CASSLTGRTEAFF. The chain combines TRBV27 with TRBJ1-1; TRBD1 is a possible D gene (6 bases). Between the trimmed V and J ends, which lost 5 bases and 5 bases, there was a span of 12 bases. The CDR3 extends over 13 amino acids. Germline V gene lookup returns CDR1 MNHEY and CDR2 SMNVEV (reference sequence).

The chain uses TRBV7-2 and TRBJ2-2; unclear D gene. Deletions cut 1 base from V and 4 bases from J, with 7 bases between. The CDR3 runs to 14 residues. The germline V gene encodes CDR1 SGHTA and CDR2 FQGNSA. CDR3 protein: CASSLDGFTGELFF. DNA for the CDR3: TGTGCCAGCAGCTTAGACGGTTTCACCGGGGAGCTGTTTTTT. The full variable domain, its missing parts supplied by reference TRBV7-2 and TRBJ2-2, is GAGVSQSPSNKVTEKGKDVELRCDPISGHTALYWYRQSLGQGLEFLIYFQGNSAPDKSGLPSDRFSAERTGGSVSTLTIQRTQQEDSAVYLCASSLDGFTGELFFGEGSRLTVL.

A remark on this clone: Its ends do not fully match the called genes, so a read error is possible. The CDR3 sequence is CASSLDGRTSLF. CDR3 bases: TGTGCCAGCAGCTTGGACGGGAGGACGAGTCTCTTC. The chain employs TRBV5-4 and TRBJ2-1, with 7 bases that match TRBD2. Germline V gene sequence: CDR1 SGHNT, CDR2 YYREEE (reference sequence). CDR3 length: 12 amino acids. Full variable domain (remainder filled in from reference TRBV5-4 and TRBJ2-1): ETGVTQSPTHLIKTRGQQVTLRCSSQSGHNTVSWYQQALGQGPQFIFQYYREEENGRGNFPPRFSGLQFPNYSSELNVNALELDDSALYLCASSLDGRTSLFGPGTRLTVL.

The chain combines TRBV9 with TRBJ2-2; TRBD2 agrees at 10 bases. Germline trimming cut 0 bases from V and 6 bases from J; bases unmatched to any gene: 5. The germline gives CDR1 SGDLS, CDR2 YYNGEE. This CDR3 region has 16 residues. CDR3 protein: CASSVDPTSGPGELFF. The CDR3 DNA follows: TGTGCCAGCAGCGTAGACCCGACTAGCGGGCCCGGGGAGCTGTTTTTT.